This T cell receptor (beta chain) is from a study of shared clonotypes between healthy human individuals. Study in general: Three CD4 naive, three CD4 memory, two CD8 naive and one CD8 memory plate were used per donor. Findings and limits, study-wide: Clonotypes not shared had lower generation probabilities than those common to all four donors.

V was cut by 1 base and J by 0 bases, with 7 bases left in between. CDR3 length equals 15 residues. Germline CDR1 LNHDA, CDR2 SQIVND (reference sequence). Worth noting for this clone: Its antigen is currently unknown. Other DNA sequences in the same sample also yield this CDR3.

The repertoire was sequenced with immunoSEQ multiplex PCR; TCRdb's copy has only in-frame clones and lacks some. The sample lists about 680,000 clones, 92% occurring once. Naive CD8 populations comprised CD45RO-negative cells positively selected for CCR7, excluding terminally differentiated effector memory CD45RA+ cells. This sequence originates from a man aged 25-40 years in good health. The chain employs TRBV19 and TRBJ1-5, with unresolved D. Input material: naive CD8+ T cells sorted from blood. This CDR3 is CASSIVSGSNQPQHF. The CDR3 coding sequence is TGTGCCAGTAGTATAGTGAGCGGTAGCAATCAGCCCCAGCATTTT.